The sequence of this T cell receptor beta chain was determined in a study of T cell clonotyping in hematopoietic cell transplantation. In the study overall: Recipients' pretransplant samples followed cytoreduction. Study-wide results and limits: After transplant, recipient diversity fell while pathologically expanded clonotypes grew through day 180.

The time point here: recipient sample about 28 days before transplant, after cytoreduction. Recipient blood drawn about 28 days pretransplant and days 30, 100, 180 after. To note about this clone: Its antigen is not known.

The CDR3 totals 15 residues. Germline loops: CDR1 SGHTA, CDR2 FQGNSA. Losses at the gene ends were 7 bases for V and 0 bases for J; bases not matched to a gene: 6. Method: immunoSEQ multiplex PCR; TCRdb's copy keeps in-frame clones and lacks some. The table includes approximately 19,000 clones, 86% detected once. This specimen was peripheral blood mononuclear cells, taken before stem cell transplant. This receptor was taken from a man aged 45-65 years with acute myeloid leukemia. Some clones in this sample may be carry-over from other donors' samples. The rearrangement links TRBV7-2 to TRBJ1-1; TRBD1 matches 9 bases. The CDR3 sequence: CASTEQGAMNTEAFF. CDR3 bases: TGTGCCAGCACAGAACAGGGGGCGATGAACACTGAAGCTTTCTTT.